The clone carrying this TCR beta chain has a handful of counts. These data are taken from a study of blood T cell repertoires in COVID-19. At the level of the study: There were acute and convalescent COVID-19 samples, and they came from the United States, Italy and Spain.

Sequencing used immunoSEQ multiplex PCR; TCRdb keeps in-frame clones, though not all of them. The sample consists of 150,000 to 200,000 clones, around 80% of them appearing once. CDR3 length: 13 amino acids. The germline V gene has CDR1 MNHEY and CDR2 SVGEGT. Between the trimmed V and J ends, which lost 5 bases and 2 bases, there was a span of 10 bases. The receptor comes from a woman aged 45 to 65 who had recovered from COVID-19. This sequence joins TRBV6-2 or TRBV6-3 and TRBJ2-7; tentative D call: TRBD1 (6 bases). What was sequenced was PBMCs or T cells enriched from blood (not recorded which). This chain's CDR3 is CASSRDKTYEQYF. The CDR3 DNA follows: TGTGCCAGCAGTCGGGACAAAACCTACGAGCAGTACTTC.